One sample yielded the 28 T cell receptor beta chains listed below, sequenced in a study of blood T cells in healthy people across ages. A second about 7 to 12 cycle PCR used barcoded and J-beta primers. TCRdb re-derived calls from the 5' RACE reads in MiXCR, one entry per CDR3 protein. The table lists about 1 million distinct CDR3 sequences, more than 40% of them singletons, with approximately 20% in the top ten. Sequencing was carried out using blood. All receptors derive from an older woman in good health.

There are a few counts of this clonotype. The rearrangement links TRBV5-1 to TRBJ2-3; a possible D gene is TRBD1 (6 bases). The CDR3 runs to 14 residues. Germline-derived CDR1 and CDR2 are SGHRS and YFSETQ. Trimming took off 1 base at V and 5 bases at J, with 11 bases between the two ends. This chain's CDR3 is CASSLSWGRDTQYF. CDR3 coding DNA: TGCGCCAGCAGCTTGAGCTGGGGGCGAGATACGCAGTATTTT.

V usage is TRBV18 and J usage is TRBJ2-1; a weak D match, TRBD2 (5 bases). The CDR3 spans 15 residues. Trimming removed 1 base at V and 6 bases at J, with 13 bases between. Germline loops: CDR1 KGHSH, CDR2 LQKENI. The CDR3 region is CASSPLGEVFNEQFF. CDR3 DNA: TGTGCCAGCTCACCACTGGGAGAGGTCTTCAATGAGCAGTTCTTC.

The gene calls are TRBV20-1 and TRBJ2-1; D possibly corresponds to TRBD2 (6 bases). V gave up 0 bases and J gave up 5 bases, with 17 bases separating them. CDR1 is DFQATT and CDR2 is SNEGSKA in the germline V gene (reference sequence). The CDR3 spans 16 residues. The CDR3 DNA is TGCAGTGCTAGAGAACCCGGGAGAATCCTAAACAATGAGCAGTTCTTC. Translation: CSAREPGRILNNEQFF.

The chain combines TRBV5-1 with TRBJ2-5; D might be TRBD2 (5 bases). Trimming shortened V by 0 bases and J by 6 bases, and 18 bases separated the two germline ends. Germline CDR1 is SGHRS and CDR2 is YFSETQ. There are 16 residues in the CDR3. The CDR3, as DNA: TGCGCCAGCAGCTTGGCCGTATCGAGCATCGGGAAGACCCAGTACTTC. This encodes CASSLAVSSIGKTQYF.

There are a few counts of this clonotype. The V call is TRBV5-6, the J call TRBJ2-5; 7 nucleotides line up with TRBD2. The CDR3 is 16 residues long. Per the germline V gene, CDR1 is SGHDT and CDR2 is YYEEEE. The V gene end was trimmed by 4 bases and the J gene end by 5 bases; junction bases not matched to a gene: 14. The CDR3 region has the DNA TGTGCCAGCAGCATACTAGCGACCCTCGGGAGGGAGACCCAGTACTTC. Translation gives CASSILATLGRETQYF.

The chain is built from TRBV23-1 and TRBJ2-7; 14 bases are shared with TRBD2. TRBV23-1 carries the ORF label, with uncertain function. CDR3 size: 18 residues. Trimming removed 0 bases from V and 7 bases from J; junction bases left unmatched: 11. This CDR3 reads CASSQSRLAGGPSCEQYF. In nucleotides, the CDR3 is TGCGCCAGCAGTCAATCGAGACTAGCGGGAGGGCCCTCGTGTGAGCAGTACTTC.

The chain has TRBV28 and TRBJ1-2; 8 nucleotides align to TRBD1. The V gene's germline CDR1 is MDHEN and CDR2 SYDVKM. J lost 4 bases, V lost 3 bases, and 7 bases had no gene match. This CDR3 contains 15 residues. The CDR3 DNA reads TGTGCCAGCAGTTTTTTGGACAGGGAACGCTATGGCTACACCTTC. It is translated as CASSFLDRERYGYTF.

In its sample, this clonotype was seen many times. Here the CDR3 DNA reads TGTGCCAGCAAAGGGGAAGCCTATGGCTACACCTTC. Translation gives CASKGEAYGYTF. The chain links TRBV7-9 to TRBJ1-2; D possibly corresponds to TRBD1 (5 bases). Deletions cut 7 bases from V and 4 bases from J, with 10 bases between. This CDR3 contains 12 residues. Germline V gene lookup returns CDR1 SEHNR and CDR2 FQNEAQ (reference sequence).

This clonotype showed up many times. A read error may be the cause here, since a much bigger clone is one base away. V is TRBV6-1 and J is TRBJ2-7; 8 bases are a match to TRBD2. The germline V gene encodes CDR1 MNHNS and CDR2 SASEGT. V shed 5 bases and J 7 bases; nucleotides not matched to a gene: 16. This CDR3 has 16 amino acids. CDR3 sequence reads: CASSWHGRALYNEQYF. The CDR3 DNA follows: TGTGCCAGCAGTTGGCACGGGAGGGCCCTCTACAATGAGCAGTACTTC.

This clonotype was counted between two and nine times. V is TRBV3-1 and J is TRBJ1-1; D uncertain. The germline V and J ends were trimmed by 2 bases and 8 bases, with 6 bases remaining between them. Per germline, CDR1 LGHDT and CDR2 YNNKEL (reference sequence). This CDR3 contains 11 residues. Here the CDR3 DNA reads TGTGCCAGCAGCCAAAGCGGAGAAGCTTTCTTT. The encoded protein is CASSQSGEAFF.

CDR3 DNA: TGTGCCAGCAGATCATCAGTGACCAAAGCCCATGAGCAGTTCTTC. As protein: CASRSSVTKAHEQFF. V gene TRBV12-3 or TRBV12-4 combines with J gene TRBJ2-1; D unclear. The ends were cut back, 6 bases at V and 8 bases at J, with 20 bases in the middle. The CDR3 has 15 amino acids.

This clonotype was seen ten or more times. The rearrangement links TRBV10-3 to TRBJ2-7; 7 bases agree with TRBD1. Germline V gene lookup returns CDR1 ENHRY and CDR2 SYGVKD. CDR3 length equals 12 residues. V lost 8 bases and J lost 4; bases outside the gene matches: 5. CDR3 loop: CAIGRGIYEQYF. The CDR3 region has the DNA TGTGCCATCGGCAGGGGGATATACGAGCAGTACTTC.

The chain links TRBV2 to TRBJ2-3; the match to TRBD2 covers 10 bases. Germline lookup yields CDR1 SNHLY and CDR2 FYNNEI. V dropped 2 bases and J dropped 3; count of bases not matched to a gene: 2. The CDR3 sequence is 15 residues long. CDR3: CASSEPSGRTDTQYF. In DNA form, the CDR3 reads TGTGCCAGCAGTGAACCTAGCGGGAGAACAGATACGCAGTATTTT.

The rearrangement joins TRBV20-1 to TRBJ2-3, with D perhaps matching TRBD2 (5 bases). With 6 bases removed from V and 0 bases from J, the gap between germline ends came to 10 bases. The CDR3 sequence is 13 residues long. Per germline, CDR1 DFQATT and CDR2 SNEGSKA (reference sequence). For the CDR3, the DNA is TGCAGTGCCGCCCGGACTAGCACAGATACGCAGTATTTT. Translating gives CSAARTSTDTQYF.

The chain is built from TRBV7-9 and TRBJ2-6; D gene ambiguous. Germline V lookup: CDR1 SEHNR, CDR2 FQNEAQ (reference sequence). V was clipped by 1 base and J by 0 bases, with 4 bases between them. The CDR3 consists of 15 residues. DNA for the CDR3: TGTGCCAGCAGCTTAGGGAACTCTGGGGCCAACGTCCTGACTTTC. It translates to CASSLGNSGANVLTF.

This clonotype has just a few counts. The rearrangement joins TRBV7-2 to TRBJ1-2; tentatively, D is TRBD1 (6 bases). V lost 5 bases and J 9 bases, leaving 19 bases between the germline ends. Looked up from germline, CDR1 is SGHTA and CDR2 is FQGNSA. The CDR3 length is 14 residues. In DNA, the CDR3 is TGTGCCAGCAGCATCACTTGGGGGCTACCCCGCTACACCTTC. Residues: CASSITWGLPRYTF.

The chain carries TRBV6-1 and TRBJ2-7; 8 bases agree with TRBD2. The J call may not be correct, given that the DNA end is closer to TRBJ2-5. This CDR3 spans 14 amino acids. Looked up from germline, CDR1 is MNHNS and CDR2 is SASEGT. CDR3 nucleotides: TGTGCCAGCAGTGAATGGACTAGCAAAGAGACCCAGTACTTC. Encoded protein: CASSEWTSKETQYF.

The chain is built from TRBV3-1 and TRBJ1-5; TRBD1 aligns across 7 bases. This CDR3 comprises 17 residues. Germline CDR1 reads LGHDT; CDR2 reads YNNKEL (reference sequence). The J segment lost 2 bases and the V segment lost 4 bases, leaving 11 bases of the junction unmatched. The CDR3 DNA follows: TGTGCCAGCAGCCCGGATGATACAGGGGTTGGCAATCAGCCCCAGCATTTT. The encoded protein is CASSPDDTGVGNQPQHF.

This clonotype has only a few counts. V gene TRBV4-2 combines with J gene TRBJ1-5; 7 nucleotides match TRBD1. Germline loops: CDR1 LGHNA, CDR2 YNFKEQ. This CDR3 has 15 amino acids. J lost 0 bases, V lost 4 bases, and 3 bases had no gene match. CDR3 amino acids: CASSRDRLSNQPQHF. Written as DNA, the CDR3 is TGTGCCAGCAGCCGGGACAGACTTAGCAATCAGCCCCAGCATTTT.

The chain carries TRBV7-2 and TRBJ2-5, with D maybe TRBD1 (5 bases). Germline loops: CDR1 SGHTA, CDR2 FQGNSA. V lost 5 bases and J 2 bases, leaving 15 bases between the germline ends. The CDR3 length is 15 residues. CDR3 nucleotide sequence: TGTGCCAGCAGCCCGATGGGGCAGTCACAAGAGACCCAGTACTTC. This gives the protein CASSPMGQSQETQYF.

The V and J genes are TRBV28 and TRBJ2-1, with 8 nucleotides matching TRBD2. The V segment lost 6 bases and the J segment 6 bases; nucleotides outside the gene matches: 10. The germline gives CDR1 MDHEN, CDR2 SYDVKM. The CDR3 runs 15 residues. CDR3 DNA: TGTGCCAGCAGCCCAAGCGGGAGATATTTCAATGAGCAGTTCTTC. Amino acids: CASSPSGRYFNEQFF.

This clonotype was counted a few times. This chain joins TRBV5-1 and TRBJ2-5; TRBD2 might be the D (6 bases). The CDR3 runs to 14 residues. The V end was cut by 7 bases, the J end by 5 bases, with 18 bases between. Germline values: CDR1 SGHRS, CDR2 YFSETQ. CDR3 sequence (DNA): TGCGCCAGCGGAAACCTCGTGGAGGGGGAGACCCAGTACTTC. Residues: CASGNLVEGETQYF.

The CDR3 spells CASSSGQVTPYGYTF. CDR3 sequence (DNA): TGCGCCAGCAGCTCGGGACAGGTGACGCCCTATGGCTACACCTTC. The chain joins TRBV5-1 to TRBJ1-2, with 8 nucleotides matching TRBD1. CDR3 length equals 15 residues. Germline CDR1 reads SGHRS; CDR2 reads YFSETQ. The trim removed 3 bases at V and 4 bases at J, leaving 8 bases unmatched. Supplemented by reference TRBV5-1 and TRBJ1-2, the full variable domain reads KAGVTQTPRYLIKTRGQQVTLSCSPISGHRSVSWYQQTPGQGLQFLFEYFSETQRNKGNFPGRFSGRQFSNSRSEMNVSTLELGDSALYLCASSSGQVTPYGYTFGSGTRLTVV.

The chain has TRBV4-1 and TRBJ1-4, with D uncertain. Germline CDR1 reads MGHRA; CDR2 reads YSYEKL. CDR3 length equals 14 residues. V lost 1 base, J lost 2 bases, and 5 bases lay in between. The CDR3 loop reads CASSQAWTNEKLFF. CDR3 sequence (DNA): TGCGCCAGCAGCCAAGCATGGACTAATGAAAAACTGTTTTTT.

This clonotype was seen only a few times. This chain links TRBV20-1 with TRBJ1-2; the D gene is possibly TRBD1 (5 bases). The CDR3 is 13 amino acids. Deletions cut 6 bases from V and 7 bases from J, with 18 bases between. The germline gives CDR1 DFQATT, CDR2 SNEGSKA (reference sequence). The CDR3: CSARAQVSSGYTF. The CDR3 DNA is TGCAGTGCCCGCGCACAGGTCTCCAGTGGCTACACCTTC.

The rearrangement uses TRBV20-1 and TRBJ2-1; tentative D call: TRBD2 (6 bases). V was pared by 3 bases and J by 1 base, with 10 bases between. Germline CDR1 reads DFQATT; CDR2 reads SNEGSKA (reference sequence). The CDR3 spans 14 residues. The CDR3 DNA is TGCAGTGCTAGCGGGAGTCGATCCTACAATGAGCAGTTCTTC. Amino acid sequence: CSASGSRSYNEQFF.

The rearrangement joins TRBV20-1 to TRBJ1-5; TRBD1 matches 12 bases. Trimming at V came to 1 base and at J to 1 base, leaving 5 bases not matched to a gene. The CDR3 consists of 17 residues. The germline V gene encodes CDR1 DFQATT and CDR2 SNEGSKA (reference sequence). In DNA form, the CDR3 reads TGCAGTGCTAGAGGGGACAGGGGGCGTTTGAGCAATCAGCCCCAGCATTTT. This codes for CSARGDRGRLSNQPQHF.

The rearrangement joins TRBV12-5 to TRBJ1-1; D is uncertain. The CDR3 is 14 residues long. The ends were cut back, 7 bases at V and 7 bases at J, with 19 bases in the middle. CDR1 is LGHNT, CDR2 FRNRAP, per germline. CDR3 DNA: TGTGCTAGTGCCCCCTCCCTGGGAACAGATGAAGCTTTCTTT. The encoded protein is CASAPSLGTDEAFF.